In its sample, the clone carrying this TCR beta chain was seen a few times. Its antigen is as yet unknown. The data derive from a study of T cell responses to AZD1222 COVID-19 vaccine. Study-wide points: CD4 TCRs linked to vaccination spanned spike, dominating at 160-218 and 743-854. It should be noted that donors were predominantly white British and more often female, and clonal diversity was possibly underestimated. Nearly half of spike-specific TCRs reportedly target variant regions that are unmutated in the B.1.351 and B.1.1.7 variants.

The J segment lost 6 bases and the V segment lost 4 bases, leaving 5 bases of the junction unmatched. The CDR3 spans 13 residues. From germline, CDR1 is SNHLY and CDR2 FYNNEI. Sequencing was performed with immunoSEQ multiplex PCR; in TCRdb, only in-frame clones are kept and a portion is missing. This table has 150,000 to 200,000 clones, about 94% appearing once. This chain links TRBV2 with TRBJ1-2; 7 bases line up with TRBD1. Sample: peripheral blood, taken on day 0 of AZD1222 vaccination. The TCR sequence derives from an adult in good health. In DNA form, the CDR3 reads TGTGCCAGCAGTGTAGACAGGGTAAATGGCTACACCTTC. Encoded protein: CASSVDRVNGYTF.